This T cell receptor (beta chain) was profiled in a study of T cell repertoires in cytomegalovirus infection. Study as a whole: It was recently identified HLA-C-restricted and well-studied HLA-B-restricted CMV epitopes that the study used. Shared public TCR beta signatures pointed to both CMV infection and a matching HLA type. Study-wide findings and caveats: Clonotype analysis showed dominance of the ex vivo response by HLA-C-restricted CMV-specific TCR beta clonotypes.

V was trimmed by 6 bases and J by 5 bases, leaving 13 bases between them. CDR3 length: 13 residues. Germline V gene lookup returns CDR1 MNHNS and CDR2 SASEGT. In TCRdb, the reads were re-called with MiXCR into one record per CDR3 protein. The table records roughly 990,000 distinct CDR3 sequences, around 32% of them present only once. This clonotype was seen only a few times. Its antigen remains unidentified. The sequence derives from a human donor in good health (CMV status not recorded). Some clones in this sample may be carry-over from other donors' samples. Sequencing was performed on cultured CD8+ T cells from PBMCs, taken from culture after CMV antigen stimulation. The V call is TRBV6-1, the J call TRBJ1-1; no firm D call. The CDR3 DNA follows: TGTGCCAGCAGGGAGATCGGATATACTGAAGCTTTCTTT. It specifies CASREIGYTEAFF.